This T cell receptor (beta chain) was identified during a study of cytomegalovirus exposure and HLA in healthy donors (dated by TCRdb to between 2016 and 2019). Describing the broader study: An earlier analysis of roughly 500 of the donors reported approximately 290 Gb of sequence data and around 110 million unique TCR beta sequences from 150 million to 200 million T cells. A later genetic analysis took genome-wide SNP genotypes for about 65% of the 666 donors and used that subset as a discovery cohort. A later analysis re-examined previously published TCR beta repertoires from around 670 donors and added high-resolution HLA genotyping to investigate patterns of TCR occurrence. All discovery cohort repertoires had been generated using a single sequencing platform. Among a few hundred genotyped donors of the cohort, an average of around 240,000 unique TCR beta nucleotide sequences were sequenced per donor, approximately 20% of them non-productive. To decide whether each TCR beta V gene segment behaved as functional or pseudogenic, an earlier analysis of some 600 of the donors relied on high-throughput TCR beta sequencing. Donor age, sex, ethnicity and CMV serostatus were compiled alongside the repertoire data. Because of strong linkage in the cohort, roughly five DR-DQ haplotypes were treated as single units for association and clustering. Of the 300 to 450 genotyped donors, 65% to 90% fell in the genetic ancestry cluster associated with self-reported Caucasian donors. Rather than using new phenotypic data, the later analysis identified candidate immune exposures from TCR beta sequences and from how often those sequences occurred across donors. Typing coverage varied by locus: about 620-630 donors for A, B, C, DRB1 and DQB1; approximately 500 for DQA1; about 570 for DPA1; fewer than 480 for DPB1. HLA typing included class I and class II loci at four-digit resolution. The study profiled the T cell repertoires of 666 subjects by immunosequencing and related them to cytomegalovirus serostatus. The study aimed to test whether signatures of past pathogen exposure could be identified by cataloging public T cell receptors. An early release that covered about 600 HLA-typed donors contained approximately 300 gigabases of sequencing data and 65 million to 100 million unique TCR sequences. To predict cytomegalovirus infection status, the study brought together high-throughput TCR immunosequencing, statistical association of individual TCRs with disease status, and machine learning. In addition to the first cohort of roughly 700 subjects, a separate validation cohort of over 90 different subjects was used.

Library preparation was by the immunoSEQ multiplex PCR assay. The multiplex PCR relied on a mix of 60 forward primers for TCR Vbeta segments and 13 reverse primers for TCR Jbeta segments. Amplification of the CDR3 region of rearranged TCR beta genes was performed with a multiplex PCR assay on genomic DNA. The amplified TCR beta libraries were sequenced on the Illumina HiSeq System as 87-base-pair reads. In the source study's methods: Across the 600 to 700 repertoires, a later analysis counted roughly 77 million unique TCR beta chains, some 11 million of which were shared by at least two donors. Raw reads were error-corrected and collapsed into unique sequences by a nearest-neighbor algorithm in which closely related sequences were merged to remove PCR and sequencing errors. CDR3 sequences were aligned to IMGT reference sequences to assign V, D and J gene segments. For a sequence to be retained, a match of at least six nucleotides to both a V gene segment and a J gene segment was required. Rearrangements were classified as productive when the CDR3 lacked stop codons and remained in frame with V and J, and all other rearrangements were classified as non-productive. CDR3 was defined according to IMGT convention as the region running from the second conserved V-encoded cysteine to the conserved J-encoded phenylalanine. The earlier analysis of around 640 of the donors excluded sequences that lacked an unambiguous match to a single V gene segment. An earlier analysis of about 600 of the donors called V segments functional above 56.7% productive rearrangements and segregating when the between-donor standard deviation exceeded 5%. A statistical classification framework was built for diagnosing cytomegalovirus status from the catalog of TCR beta chain sequences. In a later analysis, V and J genes were assigned by comparing TCR nucleotide sequences against IMGT/GENE-DB human TR gene sequences. A later analysis assigned CDR3 sequences and most-parsimonious VDJ recombination scenarios with the TCRdist pipeline. In a later analysis, each TCR beta chain was defined by its CDR3 amino acid sequence together with its V-gene family, and reads without a unique V-gene family were excluded. As a way to deal with suspected cross-contamination and a sequencing artifact, a later analysis dropped hundreds of nucleotide sequences that were highly shared and had low generation probability. For each public chain, a later analysis derived a clonal expansion index from normalized ranks of inferred template counts within each repertoire. Generation probabilities in a later analysis came from a VDJ recombination model fitted to out-of-frame rearrangements, and those results were checked against IGoR. Hypergeometric tests were used in a later analysis to score TCR-TCR, TCR-HLA and TCR-CMV co-occurrence, with a repertoire-size bias correction applied to the TCR pairs. In a later analysis, false discovery rates were estimated by permuting HLA or CMV assignments 20 times. A later analysis grouped co-occurring TCRs with DBSCAN, adding TCRdist sequence similarity when clustering within HLA-allele-positive subsets. For co-occurrence clustering, repertoires with fewer than 30,000 or more than 120,000 public chains were excluded, along with five or six repertoires with anomalous nucleotide sharing. This is the immuneACCESS table as TCRdb keeps it, with only in-frame sequences that have V and J called. A part of the clones is gone; compared with another copy, unresolved V genes explain less than half, and the rest is unexplained. V, J and clone size reflect that table, while D and trimming were determined from the DNA. In this sample the table shows some 130,000 clones, roughly 78% of which occur a single time. The ten largest clones represent 6% to 7.5% of the sample.

Overall study results and their limits: A later analysis associated about 17,000 TCR beta sequences with specific HLA alleles at a false discovery rate of 0.05. In a later analysis, HLA-associated TCR beta chains showed more clonal expansion and lower generation probabilities than non-associated chains that were equally common. Correlated functional status among segregating V segments might reflect linkage disequilibrium, but an unknown experimental factor could not be ruled out. A later analysis found that most CMV-associated TCR beta chains appeared HLA-restricted, with HLA associations seemingly driven largely by CMV exposure. The sequencing pipeline was judged likely to have produced a cluster of highly shared sequence variants as a technical artifact. The presence/absence analyses assumed that sequencing depth was roughly uniform across donors, and that assumption may not be true. The earlier analysis of 587 of the donors excluded roughly 17 rarely observed V segments, including chromosome 9 orphons, because counts were too low. A total of 150 to 200 TCR beta chains were listed by the study as associated with cytomegalovirus. When HLA alleles, especially DR and DQ, strongly co-occurred, TCR associations were difficult to assign to individual alleles. Because some donors lacked HLA typing at each locus, the association tests relied only on the typed subset. A further reported finding was that TCR beta sequences accurately predicted the HLA-A and HLA-B alleles for most subjects in the first cohort. A later genetic analysis reported fewer N-insertions in productive TCRs among donors in an Asian-associated ancestry cluster than the roughly 700-donor mean. According to the authors, the approach could potentially be generalized to other disease states and immunological phenotypes. Cytomegalovirus status was reported to be diagnosed by the classifier with high specificity and sensitivity in both the original and validation cohorts. Broadly in line with IMGT annotations, most TCR beta V segments showed up in productive rearrangements about 87% or about 30% of the time in an earlier analysis of 587 of the donors. While some public TCRs were present in many individuals, most TCR sequences turned up only very rarely across donors. The only immune exposure information available for the cohort was CMV serostatus. Several of the top co-occurrence clusters appeared to be linked to parvovirus B19, influenza, CMV and Epstein-Barr virus, according to a later analysis. In a later analysis, the rate of TCR association differed among HLA loci, with DRB1 alleles having the most associated TCRs and HLA-C alleles having the fewest. In vitro tests confirmed that a few of the cytomegalovirus-associated TCR beta chains recognize cytomegalovirus antigens. V-gene and J-gene trimming of TCR beta chains was associated with a missense DCLRE1C variant in a later genetic analysis, and the association was replicated in an independent cohort. The cohort was sequenced for TCR beta chains only, and without alpha or paired-chain data the features that could be detected were limited.

In regard to this clone: Its specific antigen is unknown. Per-base qualities were not stored, and no clone one base away is much larger.

The cohort consisted of 650 to 700 healthy bone marrow donors. At the time of sampling, all cohort members were nominally healthy, though unrecorded immune exposures were likely present. The donor was CMV seropositive and was included in the group of 290 or so seropositive cohort members. A peripheral blood sample was collected from each donor, and TCR beta sequencing was performed on peripheral blood mononuclear cells. Genomic DNA was extracted from the blood cell samples with the Qiagen DNeasy Blood Extraction Kit. The source material was PBMCs. This TCR was sampled from a middle-aged man in good health and CMV-seropositive.

The DNA is as follows: TGCGCCACCACACCGATACAGGGGGACCATGAAAAACTGTTTTTT. Translated, it reads CATTPIQGDHEKLFF. The V gene is TRBV4-1 and the J gene is TRBJ1-4; a stretch of 8 junction bases matches TRBD1. From a lookup of the germline V gene, CDR1 and CDR2 are MGHRA and YSYEKL. Compared with germline, V lacks 10 bases and J lacks 6 bases; bases without a gene match: 13. Including cysteine and phenylalanine, the CDR3 has 15 amino acids. The retained sequence is limited to the CDR3, 45 bases, with the frame set at the first base.